Sequencing of this TCR beta chain was carried out in a study of early T cells in non-severe SARS-CoV-2 infection (dated by TCRdb to the early 2020s). With respect to the entire study: TCR sequencing used bulk RNA from unsorted whole blood, so alpha and beta chains could not be paired. The investigation overall reported the following: VDJdb matching was skewed toward anti-spike CD8 responses and likely underestimated virus-specific expansions by missing private and CD4 specificities.

Points on this clonotype: This clone's antigen is unknown. The record has no base qualities; no much larger clone is one base away.

Library prep was done by 5' RACE. The sequencer was a NextSeq 500. The TCR library protocol attached unique molecular identifiers to individual cDNA molecules to correct for sequencing error and PCR bias. Sequencing covered both TCR alpha and beta chains, and within each sample the abundances of alpha and beta sequences were tightly co-correlated. In the original analysis: Decombinator V4 was used to perform V gene, J gene and CDR3 annotation of TCR sequences. Expanded TCRs were defined as changing significantly between any two time points under a Poisson model with p below 0.0001. TCR abundances were normalised to the total number of TCRs sequenced per sample and expressed as counts per million. TRAV1-2 paired with TRAJ12, TRAJ20 or TRAJ33 defined MAIT TCRs, while TRAV10 paired with TRAJ18 defined iNKT TCRs. A search of VDJdb, accessed on 1 November 2021, was run for TCRs annotated to CMV, EBV and SARS-CoV-2, with TCRs annotated for multiple antigens excluded. TCRdb reworked the public reads: Q25 trimming with fastp, MiXCR clone assembly, productive beta chains retained. Each CDR3 protein appears once, grouped with its most common genes and DNA. TCRdb, rather than the study authors, made the V and J calls. The sample includes tens of thousands of distinct CDR3 sequences, with less than 7% observed a single time. The ten most abundant clones make up around 12% of the sample.

This was a case-control study nested in a cohort of healthcare workers in London, UK, who had nasopharyngeal swab PCR tests and blood samples taken every week. Between 23 and 31 March 2020, the week of the UK lockdown, healthcare workers were enrolled and then followed up weekly for as long as 16 weeks. V gives up 4 bases and J gives up 5 bases, and the segment between their germline ends measures 11 bases. CDR1 and CDR2 (MNHNY, SVGAGI) derive from the germline V gene (reference sequence). Measured from the cysteine to the phenylalanine, the CDR3 is 13 residues long. The entry retains the CDR3 DNA only, 39 bases that are in frame from base 1.

This clonotype was sampled from an adult who was a healthcare worker with PCR-confirmed SARS-CoV-2 infection or an uninfected control (not recorded which). Sequencing was performed on whole blood. Recombination linked TRBV6-6 to TRBJ2-5; the D gene is not confidently resolved. CDR3 protein: CASSSYSLETQYF. The DNA reads as follows: TGTGCCAGCAGTTCGTATAGCCTGGAGACCCAGTACTTC.